Listed below are T cell receptor beta chains from one sample, sequenced in a study of human T cells and chemical hapten exposure. TCRdb fed the RACE reads into MiXCR, producing one record per CDR3 protein. The sample includes under 150,000 distinct CDR3 sequences, around 10% of them seen just once. Sequencing used whole blood, obtained in connection with sensitization to the hapten diphenylcyclopropenone (DPC). These receptors were collected from a woman between 45 and 65 years old with alopecia areata. Some clones in this sample may be carry-over from other donors' samples. Both conserved end residues are part of each CDR3. D genes are given only for firm matches. Clone size appears in some rows only: once, few, many, or a class for an expanded clone.

clone size: few
CDR3 length: 15
D gene: NA
J gene: TRBJ2-2
V gene: TRBV7-2
CDR3 protein: CASSLRPPGTGELFF
CDR3 DNA: TGTGCCAGCAGCTTACGACCCCCGGGTACCGGGGAGCTGTTTTTT

clone size: NA
CDR3 length: 13
D gene: NA
J gene: TRBJ1-6
V gene: TRBV7-2
CDR3 protein: CASSPRNDSPLHF
CDR3 DNA: TGTGCCAGCAGCCCCAGGAACGATTCACCCCTCCACTTT

clone size: NA
CDR3 length: 16
D gene: TRBD2
J gene: TRBJ2-3
V gene: TRBV9
CDR3 protein: CASSLTSGSSTDTQYF
CDR3 DNA: TGTGCCAGCAGCCTAACTAGCGGGAGTTCCACAGATACGCAGTATTTT

clone size: many
CDR3 length: 13
D gene: NA
J gene: TRBJ2-7
V gene: TRBV5-4
CDR3 protein: CASSSTGSQEQYF
CDR3 DNA: TGTGCCAGCAGCTCAACAGGGTCGCAGGAGCAGTACTTC

clone size: many
CDR3 length: 14
D gene: TRBD1
J gene: TRBJ1-5
V gene: TRBV19
CDR3 protein: CASSRRDRVGTQHF
CDR3 DNA: TGTGCCAGTAGTCGGAGAGACAGGGTAGGGACCCAGCATTTT

clone size: few
CDR3 length: 19
D gene: NA
J gene: TRBJ2-5
V gene: TRBV6-5
CDR3 protein: CASSYSTLPSGPMQETQYF
CDR3 DNA: TGTGCCAGCAGTTACTCGACACTTCCCAGTGGACCAATGCAAGAGACCCAGTACTTC

clone size: many
CDR3 length: 14
D gene: TRBD1
J gene: TRBJ1-4
V gene: TRBV12-3/TRBV12-4
CDR3 protein: CASSFGQGGEKLFF
CDR3 DNA: TGTGCCAGCAGTTTTGGACAGGGTGGAGAAAAACTGTTTTTT

clone size: NA
CDR3 length: 15
D gene: NA
J gene: TRBJ1-6
V gene: TRBV20-1
CDR3 protein: CSASFRLTRSSPLHF
CDR3 DNA: TGCAGTGCTAGTTTCCGACTAACAAGGTCCTCACCCCTCCACTTT

clone size: NA
CDR3 length: 12
D gene: NA
J gene: TRBJ2-1
V gene: TRBV11-2
CDR3 protein: CASSFSVGEQFF
CDR3 DNA: TGTGCCAGCAGCTTTTCTGTGGGTGAGCAGTTCTTC

clone size: few
CDR3 length: 13
D gene: NA
J gene: TRBJ1-2
V gene: TRBV28
CDR3 protein: CASTGVIGYGYTF
CDR3 DNA: TGTGCCAGCACAGGGGTCATAGGATATGGCTACACCTTC

clone size: few
CDR3 length: 13
D gene: NA
J gene: TRBJ1-6
V gene: TRBV18
CDR3 protein: CASSRTGNSPLHF
CDR3 DNA: TGTGCCAGCTCACGTACGGGGAATTCACCCCTCCACTTT

clone size: many
CDR3 length: 13
D gene: NA
J gene: TRBJ2-7
V gene: TRBV27
CDR3 protein: CASSLLPSYEQYF
CDR3 DNA: TGTGCCAGCAGCCTTCTACCGTCCTACGAGCAGTACTTC

clone size: few
CDR3 length: 17
D gene: TRBD1
J gene: TRBJ1-2
V gene: TRBV4-3
CDR3 protein: CASSQDGTGDLSYGYTF
CDR3 DNA: TGCGCCAGCAGCCAAGATGGGACAGGGGATTTGTCCTATGGCTACACCTTC

clone size: many
CDR3 length: 14
D gene: NA
J gene: TRBJ2-7
V gene: TRBV7-2
CDR3 protein: CASSPRLGAYEQYF
CDR3 DNA: TGTGCCAGCAGCCCGCGCTTGGGGGCCTACGAGCAGTACTTC

clone size: NA
CDR3 length: 14
D gene: NA
J gene: TRBJ1-1
V gene: TRBV4-2
CDR3 protein: CASGQEKGHAEAFF
CDR3 DNA: TGTGCCAGCGGCCAAGAGAAGGGCCACGCTGAAGCTTTCTTT

clone size: many
CDR3 length: 15
D gene: TRBD1
J gene: TRBJ2-7
V gene: TRBV7-2
CDR3 protein: CASSLEDRGSYEQYF
CDR3 DNA: TGTGCCAGCAGCTTAGAGGACAGGGGCTCCTACGAGCAGTACTTC

clone size: many
CDR3 length: 15
D gene: TRBD1
J gene: TRBJ2-7
V gene: TRBV28
CDR3 protein: CASSSPGQGPYEQYF
CDR3 DNA: TGTGCCAGCAGTTCCCCGGGACAGGGTCCCTACGAGCAGTACTTC

clone size: many
CDR3 length: 13
D gene: TRBD1
J gene: TRBJ1-5
V gene: TRBV29-1
CDR3 protein: CSVVPQGGQPQHF
CDR3 DNA: TGCAGCGTCGTCCCACAGGGGGGTCAGCCCCAGCATTTT

clone size: many
CDR3 length: 15
D gene: NA
J gene: TRBJ2-1
V gene: TRBV11-2
CDR3 protein: CASRDSGNSHNEQFF
CDR3 DNA: TGTGCCAGCAGGGACTCAGGGAACTCACACAATGAGCAGTTCTTC

clone size: NA
CDR3 length: 15
D gene: NA
J gene: TRBJ2-5
V gene: TRBV7-9
CDR3 protein: CASSPRLAGKETQYF
CDR3 DNA: TGTGCCAGCAGCCCGCGGCTAGCCGGAAAGGAGACCCAGTACTTC

clone size: NA
CDR3 length: 18
D gene: TRBD2
J gene: TRBJ2-3
V gene: TRBV18
CDR3 protein: CASSPPTVTGGGTDTQYF
CDR3 DNA: TGTGCCAGCTCACCACCGACGGTGACGGGGGGGGGCACAGATACGCAGTATTTT

clone size: few
CDR3 length: 16
D gene: NA
J gene: TRBJ1-6
V gene: TRBV4-2
CDR3 protein: CASSQDKSKVNSPLHF
CDR3 DNA: TGTGCCAGCAGCCAAGACAAGTCTAAGGTGAATTCACCCCTCCACTTT

clone size: NA
CDR3 length: 18
D gene: NA
J gene: TRBJ2-2
V gene: TRBV6-4
CDR3 protein: CASSDSFQGTQYTGELFF
CDR3 DNA: TGTGCCAGCAGTGACTCGTTTCAAGGGACACAGTACACCGGGGAGCTGTTTTTT

clone size: many
CDR3 length: 14
D gene: TRBD1
J gene: TRBJ2-7
V gene: TRBV28
CDR3 protein: CASSPGRGPLEQYF
CDR3 DNA: TGTGCCAGCAGCCCGGGCAGGGGGCCCCTCGAGCAGTACTTC

clone size: NA
CDR3 length: 13
D gene: NA
J gene: TRBJ2-7
V gene: TRBV10-3
CDR3 protein: CAISGVGQGEQYF
CDR3 DNA: TGTGCCATCAGTGGGGTAGGTCAGGGCGAGCAGTACTTC

clone size: NA
CDR3 length: 14
D gene: TRBD1
J gene: TRBJ1-3
V gene: TRBV12-3/TRBV12-4
CDR3 protein: CASSATGFGNTIYF
CDR3 DNA: TGTGCCAGCAGCGCGACAGGGTTTGGAAACACCATATATTTT

clone size: many
CDR3 length: 13
D gene: NA
J gene: TRBJ2-7
V gene: TRBV20-1
CDR3 protein: CSARGQGSYEQYF
CDR3 DNA: TGCAGTGCTAGGGGGCAGGGGTCCTACGAGCAGTACTTC

clone size: few
CDR3 length: 13
D gene: NA
J gene: TRBJ1-1
V gene: TRBV6-5
CDR3 protein: CASRTNRGSEAFF
CDR3 DNA: TGTGCCAGCAGGACCAACCGTGGGTCTGAAGCTTTCTTT

clone size: NA
CDR3 length: 15
D gene: NA
J gene: TRBJ1-6
V gene: TRBV5-6
CDR3 protein: CASSLFQLGNSPLHF
CDR3 DNA: TGTGCCAGCAGCTTGTTTCAGCTGGGCAATTCACCCCTCCACTTT

clone size: many
CDR3 length: 18
D gene: NA
J gene: TRBJ2-6
V gene: TRBV7-9
CDR3 protein: CASSSTTQGSSGANVLTF
CDR3 DNA: TGTGCCAGCAGCTCGACCACTCAGGGTTCCTCTGGGGCCAACGTCCTGACTTTC

clone size: many
CDR3 length: 16
D gene: TRBD1
J gene: TRBJ1-5
V gene: TRBV28
CDR3 protein: CATQRTGTGWNQPQHF
CDR3 DNA: TGTGCCACCCAACGAACCGGGACAGGGTGGAATCAGCCCCAGCATTTT